This TCR beta chain appears in the sequencing data of a study of blood T cell repertoires in COVID-19. Study as a whole: Spain, Italy and the United States supplied samples that represented acute and convalescent COVID-19. T cells, B-cell-depleted T cells, or PBMCs supplied cDNA or gDNA.

Trimming cost V 6 bases and J 4 bases, with 16 bases left between them. The CDR3 contains 14 residues. In germline, CDR1 is MDHEN, CDR2 SYDVKM. Authors' data handling: The assay estimated nucleated cells by amplifying reference gene primers. Sequencing was performed with immunoSEQ multiplex PCR; in TCRdb, only in-frame clones are kept and a portion is missing. V, J and clone size were drawn from that table, and D and trimming were deduced from the DNA. The top ten clones hold about 3% of a sample with 150,000 to 200,000 clones, around 74% of them seen once. The sample taken for sequencing was peripheral blood. This receptor was identified in a woman of 80 years or more with acute or convalescent COVID-19. The chain employs TRBV28 and TRBJ2-7; D perhaps matches TRBD1 (6 bases). The CDR3 DNA is TGTGCCAGCAGGACACAGGGACACAATTACGAGCAGTACTTC. This translates into CASRTQGHNYEQYF. Full variable domain (missing parts from reference TRBV28 and TRBJ2-7): DVKVTQSSRYLVKRTGEKVFLECVQDMDHENMFWYRQDPGLGLRLIYFSYDVKMKEKGDIPEGYSVSREKKERFSLILESASTNQTSMYLCASRTQGHNYEQYFGPGTRLTVT.